This T cell receptor (beta chain) was found in a study of blood T cell repertoires in COVID-19. Overall study: From T cells, B-cell-depleted T cells, or PBMCs came the material, which was cDNA or gDNA.

Trimming cost V 5 bases and J 3 bases; bases outside gene matches: 6. This CDR3 has 15 residues. CDR1 and CDR2 (germline): SGHTA, FQGNSA. On this clone: At the DNA level, this CDR3 is encoded by other sequences in the same sample as well.

This table comes from immunoSEQ multiplex PCR, and its TCRdb copy is limited to in-frame clones, with some not included. The sample includes hundreds of thousands of clones, about 90% of them seen just once. The gene calls are TRBV7-2 and TRBJ1-2, with 10 bases that match TRBD1. Input material: peripheral blood. The clonotype comes from a man aged 18-30 years with active or convalescent COVID-19. The CDR3, as DNA: TGTGCCAGCAGCCCCCGGACAGGGGGTGACTATGGCTACACCTTC. Its translation: CASSPRTGGDYGYTF. The complete variable domain, with remaining parts taken from reference TRBV7-2 and TRBJ1-2, reads GAGVSQSPSNKVTEKGKDVELRCDPISGHTALYWYRQSLGQGLEFLIYFQGNSAPDKSGLPSDRFSAERTGGSVSTLTIQRTQQEDSAVYLCASSPRTGGDYGYTFGSGTRLTVV.